This TCR beta chain was retrieved from a study of blood T cell repertoires in COVID-19. Germline V lookup: CDR1 MDHEN, CDR2 SYDVKM. The CDR3 spans 15 residues. V lost 7 bases and J 4 bases, leaving 16 bases between the germline ends. The assay was immunoSEQ multiplex PCR, and TCRdb's table has in-frame clones only and misses some. The sample has some 110,000 clones, approximately 87% seen once. This sequence originates from a man between 65 and 85 years old who had recovered from COVID-19. Sequencing was done on a sample of peripheral blood. The chain employs TRBV28 and TRBJ1-4, with D maybe TRBD1 (5 bases). CDR3 residues: CASIPRGIGNEKLFF. The DNA of the CDR3 is TGTGCCAGCATCCCTAGGGGTATCGGTAATGAAAAACTGTTTTTT.